A selection of T cell receptor beta chains follows, all from one sample in a study of cytomegalovirus exposure and HLA in healthy donors. Clones were sequenced by immunoSEQ multiplex PCR, and TCRdb holds only the in-frame ones, with some missing. Of about 130,000 clones listed, 70% to 90% are singletons. The specimen was PBMCs. The origin of the receptors is a woman between 35 and 50 years old in good health and CMV-seropositive. The conserved cysteine and the conserved F or W are not part of the CDR3 here. The D gene is left open where the match is weak.

d_call v_call cdr3_aa
NA TRBV28 ASSLFQDYGYT
TRBD2 TRBV5-6 ASSLGGLAGGLTDTQY
NA TRBV11-2 ASSLVGGRGGSLH
NA TRBV30 AWTTPGGTIY
NA TRBV13 ASSFRGTSYEQY
NA TRBV2 ASSESITFGYT
NA TRBV5-8 ASSQTSGQIRNQPQH
NA TRBV6-6 ASSLEGYT
TRBD2 TRBV12-5 ASGLGLLGGGTYNEQF
NA TRBV7-9 ASSQVGGSSSYEQY
TRBD2 TRBV27 ASSSLTSGSREQF
TRBD2 TRBV7-9 ASSLLAEYSTDTQY
TRBD1 TRBV19 ASAGTGYTEAF
TRBD2 TRBV27 ASSSYGDYWGTDTQY
TRBD2 TRBV27 ASSLLPTSTSGRSNEQF
TRBD2 TRBV11-2 ASSLAVSGGRVYNEQF
TRBD1 TRBV28 ASTMTGGYTEAF
NA TRBV18 ASSPPGRGGETQY
TRBD1 TRBV13 ASSLQGFGQPQH
TRBD1 TRBV6-5 ASSPMGQTHEQY
TRBD2 TRBV6-1 ASSEVSGVSYEQY
NA TRBV14 ASSQDAYEQY
TRBD1 TRBV5-4 ASSSKGAGEAGELF
NA TRBV25-1 ASSDSGLYTGELF
TRBD2 TRBV9 ASSVGGGYNEEQF
TRBD1 TRBV2 AVRDRANQPQH
NA TRBV21-1 ASSTRHRRLAGAIYEQY
NA TRBV5-1 ASSSTGNTGELF
NA TRBV15 ATSRPGVQETQY
TRBD1 TRBV6-5 ASRNADRVSEQY
NA TRBV7-9 ASGGGPGTGRYEQY
TRBD1 TRBV9 ASSAGTVKDGYT
NA TRBV5-6 ASSAGETQY
TRBD1 TRBV7-2 ASSLRRQGDTQY
NA TRBV5-1 ASMSGREQF
TRBD2 TRBV7-3 ASSLNSGGHYEQY
TRBD1 TRBV5-1 ASSSTGGALYEQY
TRBD2 TRBV5-1 ASSLGLAVITDTQY
NA TRBV18 ASSPPGLSGTQY
NA TRBV5-6 ASSLIRSTDTQY
NA TRBV11-2 ASSISPEQY
NA TRBV28 ASNQGPSYNEQF